The entry that follows covers one T cell receptor beta chain sequence. The target of this receptor is not known. Nothing much larger sits one base from this clone, and base qualities are not available. This entry is derived from a study of Ad26.COV2.S vaccination and SARS-CoV-2 variants (dated by TCRdb to about 2021). A note on the overall study: Vaccine-arm donors came from COV1001, a multicentre, randomized, double-blind, placebo-controlled phase I-IIa trial of Ad26.COV2.S in healthy adults. TCRbeta repertoire sequencing was used to assess the specificity and breadth of SARS-CoV-2-reactive T cell receptors after Ad26.COV2.S vaccination. Dosing of Ad26.COV2.S was intramuscular, at either 5x10^10 or 1x10^11 viral particles, delivered as one shot or as two shots spaced 56 days apart. Throughout the experiments and outcome assessment, investigators stayed blinded to trial group allocation. A total of 32 samples were included in the TCR-sequenced set, comprising around 19 Ad26.COV2.S vaccine recipients, 5 placebo recipients and 8 SARS-CoV-2 convalescent individuals. Trial participants were randomized into five groups of five, in which low-dose or high-dose Ad26.COV2.S was given once or twice, or placebo was given on both occasions.

TCRbeta CDR3 regions were sequenced with the immunoSEQ Assay. After extraction, genomic DNA underwent amplification by bias-controlled multiplex PCR, followed by high-throughput sequencing. The paper's data handling went like this. To quantify the absolute abundance of each unique TCRbeta CDR3 region, sequences were collapsed and filtered. T cell fraction was estimated by normalizing TCRbeta template counts to usable DNA, with usable DNA measured through amplification of reference genes found in all nucleated cells. Repertoire TCRs were annotated as SARS-CoV-2-specific when V gene, CDR3 amino acid sequence and J gene were exactly matched to a known reactive TCR set. The reference SARS-CoV-2 TCR set was derived from MIRA and filtered for enrichment in COVID-19-positive ImmuneCODE repertoires, a step that removed public or cross-reactive TCRs. Using the MIRA antigens, annotated TCRs were further analysed by specific ORF or by position within an ORF. Breadth was defined as annotated unique rearrangements over total unique productive rearrangements; depth was the summed frequency of those rearrangements. Group comparisons of TCR breadth used two-sided Wilcoxon rank-sum tests. TCRdb limited this immuneACCESS table to in-frame rearrangements with V and J called. A share of clones is missing; checked studies link under half to unresolved V genes, and the rest is unexplained. V and J calls and clone size follow that table, whereas D and trimming were derived from the DNA. The sample table shows around 340,000 clones, and around 89% are seen once. The ten most abundant clones make up about 5% of the sample.

Trimming leaves V shorter by 1 base and J shorter by 4 bases, with the junction holding 2 bases beyond the gene matches. CDR1 and CDR2, looked up from the germline V gene, are MGHDK and SYGVNS. The CDR3 starts with the cysteine, ends with the phenylalanine, and has 15 residues. Of the read, only the CDR3 DNA is kept; its 45 bases are in frame from base 1. The sample's treatment or condition label is to be understood as: about 20 received Ad26.COV2.S at low or high dose, single or two shots; 5 received placebo; per-sample allocation not given. For vaccine and placebo recipients, repertoires were sequenced using samples collected on day 63 after the first injection. Between 29 July and 7 August 2020, Cohort 1b enrolled approximately 26 adults aged 18-55 years at one site in Boston, USA. As a vaccine, Ad26.COV2.S was a replication-incompetent adenovirus type 26 vector that expressed a prefusion-stabilized SARS-CoV-2 spike protein derived from the original Wuhan strain.

The research as a whole found: Comparable non-spike TCR breadth was observed between vaccine and placebo recipients, consistent with only spike being contained in the vaccine. Compared with placebo recipients, Ad26.COV2.S recipients showed higher spike-specific TCR breadth (P = 0.0014). It was noted by the authors that total T cell responses may have been underestimated by the TCR breadth and depth analyses. The study lacked the statistical power to compare responses across vaccine doses or regimens. After vaccination, spike-specific CD8+ and CD4+ T cell responses were reported to show substantial breadth.

The V and J genes are TRBV25-1 and TRBJ1-1, and TRBD1 matches 11 of the central bases. Material: peripheral blood, obtained in a trial of Ad26.COV2.S vaccine versus placebo. The sequence was collected from a person aged 18-60 years who received the Ad26.COV2.S COVID-19 vaccine or a placebo. CDR3 region: CASSESGQGVTEAFF. The DNA sequence follows: TGTGCCAGCAGTGAATCGGGACAGGGGGTCACTGAAGCTTTCTTT.